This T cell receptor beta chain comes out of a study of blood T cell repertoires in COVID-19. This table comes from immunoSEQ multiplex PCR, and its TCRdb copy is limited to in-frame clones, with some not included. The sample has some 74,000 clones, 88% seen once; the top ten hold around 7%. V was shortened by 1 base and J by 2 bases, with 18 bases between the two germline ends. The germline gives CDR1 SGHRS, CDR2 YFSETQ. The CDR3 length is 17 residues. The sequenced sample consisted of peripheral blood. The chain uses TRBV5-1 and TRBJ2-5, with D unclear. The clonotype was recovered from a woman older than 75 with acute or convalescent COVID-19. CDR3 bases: TGCGCCAGCAGCTTGTCAGTCTCAGGTCCCGGACAAGAGACCCAGTACTTC. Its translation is CASSLSVSGPGQETQYF.